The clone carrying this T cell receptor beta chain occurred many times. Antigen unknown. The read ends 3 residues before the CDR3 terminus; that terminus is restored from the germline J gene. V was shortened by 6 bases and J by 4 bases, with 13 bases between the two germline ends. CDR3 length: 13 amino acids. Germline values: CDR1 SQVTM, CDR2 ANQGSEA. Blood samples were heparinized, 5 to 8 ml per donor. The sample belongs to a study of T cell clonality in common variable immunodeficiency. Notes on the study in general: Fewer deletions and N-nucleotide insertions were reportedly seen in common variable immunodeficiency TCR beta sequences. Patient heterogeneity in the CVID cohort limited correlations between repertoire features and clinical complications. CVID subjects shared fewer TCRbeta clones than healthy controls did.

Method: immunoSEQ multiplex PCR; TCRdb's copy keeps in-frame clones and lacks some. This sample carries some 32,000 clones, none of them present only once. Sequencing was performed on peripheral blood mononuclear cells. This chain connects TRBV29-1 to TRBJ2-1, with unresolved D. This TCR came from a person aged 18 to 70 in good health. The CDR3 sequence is CSVGSDLYNEQFF. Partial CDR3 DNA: TGCAGCGTAGGGTCCGACCTATACAATGAG.